These 19 T cell receptor beta chains originate from one sample sequenced in a study of blood T cells in healthy people across ages. Then a second PCR, running roughly 7 to 11 cycles, was carried out with a sample-barcoded 5' primer and a J-beta primer mix. TCRdb analysed the 5' RACE reads with MiXCR anew, one entry per CDR3 protein. The sample has approximately 1.5 million distinct CDR3 sequences; almost 35% are singletons. What was sequenced was blood. These receptors were taken from a woman in her twenties or thirties in good health.

Only a few counts were recorded for this clonotype. The chain links TRBV5-1 to TRBJ1-1; the D gene is possibly TRBD1 (5 bases). The ends were cut back, 5 bases at V and 1 base at J, with 12 bases in the middle. CDR1 SGHRS and CDR2 YFSETQ come from the germline V gene. This CDR3 has 14 amino acids. CDR3 DNA sequence: TGCGCCAGCAGTATCCAGGGCCAGAACACTGAAGCTTTCTTT. Its translation: CASSIQGQNTEAFF.

This clonotype was detected many times. The chain employs TRBV7-9 and TRBJ2-7; 8 bases agree with TRBD1. J gave up 4 bases and V 1 base, and 6 bases lay outside the gene matches. Looked up from germline, CDR1 is SEHNR and CDR2 is FQNEAQ (reference sequence). The CDR3 has 15 amino acids. The CDR3 here is CASSLGQGISYEQYF. The CDR3 DNA sequence: TGTGCCAGCAGCTTAGGACAGGGGATATCATACGAGCAGTACTTC.

This clonotype appeared a few times. The genes are TRBV27 and TRBJ2-3; 8 bases fit TRBD2. Germline V gene data show CDR1 as MNHEY and CDR2 as SMNVEV (reference sequence). With 6 bases clipped from V and 6 bases from J, the junction kept 14 bases outside the gene matches. The CDR3 contains 16 residues. The CDR3 region has the DNA TGTGCCAGCAGAGGGAATAGCGGGGTTGGCGCCGATACGCAGTATTTT. Its protein product is CASRGNSGVGADTQYF.

The chain has TRBV4-1 and TRBJ2-3; 13 bases agree with TRBD2. The trim removed 1 base at V and 6 bases at J, leaving 4 bases unmatched. The CDR3 totals 16 residues. CDR1 and CDR2 from the germline V gene are MGHRA and YSYEKL. CDR3 in amino acids: CASSQGLAGGGDTQYF. The CDR3 DNA sequence: TGCGCCAGCAGCCAAGGACTAGCGGGAGGCGGTGATACGCAGTATTTT.

Ten or more counts support this clonotype. The chain links TRBV6-5 to TRBJ2-1; D is perhaps TRBD1 (5 bases). Germline CDR1 is MNHEY and CDR2 is SVGAGI. CDR3 length equals 12 residues. With 9 bases removed from V and 4 bases from J, the gap between germline ends came to 10 bases. The CDR3 reads CASKTEYNEQFF. The CDR3 DNA sequence: TGTGCCAGTAAGACAGAATACAATGAGCAGTTCTTC.

This rearrangement joins TRBV5-1 to TRBJ2-1, with TRBD1 matching over 10 bases. Germline V gives CDR1 SGHRS, CDR2 YFSETQ. There are 17 residues in the CDR3. V shed 1 base, J shed 9 bases, and the junction held 13 bases outside the gene matches. CDR3: CASSLSIGTGDLGEQFF. Written as DNA, the CDR3 is TGCGCCAGCAGCTTGTCTATCGGGACAGGGGACCTCGGTGAGCAGTTCTTC.

The chain couples TRBV15 to TRBJ2-3; D not resolved. The V gene's germline CDR1 is LNHNV and CDR2 YYDKDF (reference sequence). V lost 2 bases and J 8 bases, leaving 11 bases between the germline ends. The length of the CDR3 is 13 residues. In nucleotides, the CDR3 is TGTGCCACCAGCAGACCTAAAGTGGGTACGCAGTATTTT. Its translation: CATSRPKVGTQYF.

This clonotype appeared many times. The chain joins TRBV29-1 to TRBJ2-7, with 9 positions matching TRBD2. Germline CDR1 reads SQVTM; CDR2 reads ANQGSEA. The CDR3 spans 12 residues. Losses at the gene ends were 3 bases for V and 5 bases for J; bases not matched to a gene: 2. CDR3 sequence (DNA): TGCAGCGTTGAGGGACTAGCAAACGAGCAGTACTTC. This encodes CSVEGLANEQYF.

The chain links TRBV3-1 to TRBJ2-5; no clear D gene. The germline V gene has CDR1 LGHDT and CDR2 YNNKEL (reference sequence). This CDR3 has 13 amino acids. Trimming left V 1 base short and J 2 bases short, with 5 bases between. For the CDR3, the DNA is TGTGCCAGCAGCCAAGGGGAACAAGAGACCCAGTACTTC. It encodes CASSQGEQETQYF.

This clonotype was seen more than once but under ten times. The rearrangement links TRBV3-1 to TRBJ2-3; D is possibly TRBD2 (7 bases). Germline-derived CDR1 and CDR2 are LGHDT and YNNKEL (reference sequence). This CDR3 has 16 amino acids. The germline V and J ends were trimmed by 2 bases and 3 bases, with 15 bases remaining between them. CDR3 in DNA: TGTGCCAGCAGCCAATTAGAGGGGGGGCCAACAGATACGCAGTATTTT. This sequence encodes CASSQLEGGPTDTQYF.

In its sample, this clonotype was seen once. The chain couples TRBV9 to TRBJ1-2; D might be TRBD1 (5 bases). The length of the CDR3 is 12 residues. Trimming took 4 bases from V and 7 from J, leaving 11 bases between them. CDR1 is SGDLS and CDR2 is YYNGEE in the germline V gene. CDR3 sequence (DNA): TGTGCCAGCAGCTCACGGACATTTGGCTACACCTTC. Its protein product is CASSSRTFGYTF.

In its sample, this clonotype was seen many times. The chain is built from TRBV29-1 and TRBJ2-7; D gene uncertain. Trimming stripped 4 bases from V and 2 bases from J, with 9 bases between. The CDR3 loop spans 12 amino acids. Germline loops: CDR1 SQVTM, CDR2 ANQGSEA. The CDR3 coding sequence is TGCAGCGTTGCGGATAACCCCTACGAGCAGTACTTC. This encodes CSVADNPYEQYF.

The table lists this clonotype with a few counts. The chain is built from TRBV3-1 and TRBJ2-5; TRBD2 aligns across 10 bases. The CDR3 sequence is 16 residues long. CDR1 is LGHDT and CDR2 is YNNKEL in the germline V gene (reference sequence). V was pared by 1 base and J by 5 bases, with 7 bases of the junction left unmatched. The CDR3 DNA is TGTGCCAGCAGCCAAGGTCCCCTAGCGGGAGTGGAGACCCAGTACTTC. Its translation: CASSQGPLAGVETQYF.

This clonotype was observed many times. This chain connects TRBV20-1 to TRBJ2-4, with 7 bases that match TRBD2. V was clipped by 3 bases and J by 6 bases; unmatched bases: 11. CDR3 length equals 15 residues. The germline CDR1 and CDR2 sequences are DFQATT and SNEGSKA (reference sequence). The CDR3 sequence is CSARSTRESLNIQYF. Written as DNA, the CDR3 is TGCAGTGCTAGGTCTACGCGGGAGTCTCTAAACATTCAGTACTTC.

This clonotype was recorded a few times. The chain is built from TRBV28 and TRBJ1-1; no firm D call. V lost 8 bases to trimming and J lost 7 bases, with 23 bases between them. The CDR3 contains 15 residues. Germline lookup yields CDR1 MDHEN and CDR2 SYDVKM. CDR3 DNA: TGTGCCAGCGGGCCTTACGCGGGGAAAGGAAATGAAGCTTTCTTT. Its protein product is CASGPYAGKGNEAFF.

A few counts support this clonotype. This chain connects TRBV30 to TRBJ2-1, with D tentatively TRBD1 or TRBD2 (5 bases each). Germline V gene data show CDR1 as GTSNPN and CDR2 as SVGIG (reference sequence). Between the trimmed V and J ends, which lost 5 bases and 8 bases, there was a span of 16 bases. CDR3 size: 13 residues. Written as DNA, the CDR3 is TGTGCCTGGGAGGGGAACAGCAGAGATGAGCAGTTCTTC. This codes for CAWEGNSRDEQFF.

The rearrangement joins TRBV20-1 to TRBJ2-1; TRBD1 matches at 8 bases. Trimming cost V 3 bases and J 5 bases; bases outside gene matches: 9. CDR3 length: 15 amino acids. Germline V gene sequence: CDR1 DFQATT, CDR2 SNEGSKA (reference sequence). The CDR3 loop reads CSARADRVSHNEQFF. The CDR3, as DNA: TGCAGTGCTAGGGCGGACAGGGTTTCCCACAATGAGCAGTTCTTC.

The chain couples TRBV5-1 to TRBJ1-1; D ambiguous. V was pared by 2 bases and J by 3 bases, with 11 bases between. The CDR3 consists of 14 residues. Germline CDR1 SGHRS, CDR2 YFSETQ. CDR3 sequence: CASSLIGSYTEAFF. CDR3 DNA: TGCGCCAGCAGCTTAATCGGGTCTTACACTGAAGCTTTCTTT.

V and J are TRBV20-1 and TRBJ2-3, with TRBD2 identical over 8 bases. This CDR3 is built from 15 residues. Germline-derived CDR1 and CDR2 are DFQATT and SNEGSKA (reference sequence). The CDR3 region has the DNA TGCAGCCGGAGCGGGGGTGACCGGGGCACAGATACGCAGTATTTT. Protein: CSRSGGDRGTDTQYF.